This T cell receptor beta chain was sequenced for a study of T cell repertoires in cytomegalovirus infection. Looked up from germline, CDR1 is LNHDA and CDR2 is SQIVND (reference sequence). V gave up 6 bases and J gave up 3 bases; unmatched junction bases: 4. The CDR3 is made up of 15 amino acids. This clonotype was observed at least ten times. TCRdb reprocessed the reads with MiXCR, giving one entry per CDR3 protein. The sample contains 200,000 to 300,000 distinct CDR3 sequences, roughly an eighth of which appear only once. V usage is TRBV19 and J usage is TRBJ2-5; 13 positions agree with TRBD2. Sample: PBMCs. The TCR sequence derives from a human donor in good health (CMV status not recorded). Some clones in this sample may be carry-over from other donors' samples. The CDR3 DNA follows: TGTGCCAGTAGAACTGGGACTAGCGGGAAAGAGACCCAGTACTTC. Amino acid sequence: CASRTGTSGKETQYF. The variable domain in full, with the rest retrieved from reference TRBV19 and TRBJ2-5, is DGGITQSPKYLFRKEGQNVTLSCEQNLNHDAMYWYRQDPGQGLRLIYYSQIVNDFQKGDIAEGYSVSREKKESFPLTVTSAQKNPTAFYLCASRTGTSGKETQYFGPGTRLLVL.